The 23 T cell receptor beta chains below come from one sample, sequenced in a study of CD8 T cells in Susac syndrome. Reverse transcription used about 0.5 to 1 ug RNA and random hexamers. TCRdb re-called the immunoSEQ multiplex PCR reads with MiXCR, one entry per CDR3 protein. The top ten hold 0.1% to 0.15% of the sample, which has approximately 220,000 distinct CDR3 sequences, roughly 92% seen once. The sequencing input was CD8+ T cells from PBMCs. The receptor set was obtained from a human donor with multiple sclerosis.

The chain uses TRBV12-3 or TRBV12-4 and TRBJ2-2; D not certain. Trimming removed 7 bases at V and 6 bases at J, with 6 bases between. This CDR3 is built from 11 residues. The CDR3 protein is CASKFAGELFF. The CDR3 DNA reads as TGTGCCAGCAAGTTCGCCGGGGAGCTGTTTTTT.

The genes are TRBV7-9 and TRBJ1-1; unclear D gene. Germline V gives CDR1 SEHNR, CDR2 FQNEAQ (reference sequence). The CDR3 length is 13 residues. Trimming cost V 5 bases and J 1 base, with 8 bases left between them. The CDR3 bases are TGTGCCAGCAGCGGCACTAAGAACACTGAAGCTTTCTTT. This translates into CASSGTKNTEAFF.

In this sample, this clonotype turned up once. The rearrangement joins TRBV29-1 to TRBJ1-2; D might be TRBD1 (5 bases). CDR1 is SQVTM, CDR2 ANQGSEA, per germline. Trimming left V 1 base short and J 4 bases short, with 10 bases between. The CDR3 length is 13 residues. The CDR3 sequence: CSVEGQTSYGYTF. The CDR3 DNA is TGCAGCGTTGAAGGACAGACGTCCTATGGCTACACCTTC.

The chain recombines TRBV29-1 with TRBJ2-1; D is perhaps TRBD2 (6 bases). Germline V gives CDR1 SQVTM, CDR2 ANQGSEA. The CDR3 extends over 15 amino acids. V was trimmed by 5 bases and J by 0 bases, leaving 14 bases between them. The CDR3 region has the DNA TGCAGCGTTTGGGACTCGTTAAGCTCCTACAATGAGCAGTTCTTC. Translating gives CSVWDSLSSYNEQFF.

The chain recombines TRBV12-3 or TRBV12-4 with TRBJ1-2; no reliable D call. This CDR3 has 13 residues. V lost 6 bases, J lost 4 bases, and 12 bases lay in between. The CDR3 DNA is TGTGCCAGCAGCTACGGACCTTCCTATGGCTACACCTTC. Its protein product is CASSYGPSYGYTF.

This clonotype was detected once. This chain joins TRBV11-2 and TRBJ1-2; TRBD1 matches at 8 bases. CDR3 length: 14 amino acids. With V trimmed by 6 bases and J by 4 bases, 7 bases remained unmatched. Germline V gives CDR1 SGHAT, CDR2 FQNNGV. In nucleotides, the CDR3 is TGTGCCAGCAGGACCGGGACAGGATCCTATGGCTACACCTTC. The encoded protein is CASRTGTGSYGYTF.

This chain uses TRBV29-1 with TRBJ2-7; D possibly corresponds to TRBD2 (6 bases). The CDR3 has 11 residues. The V and J ends lost 7 bases and 6 bases respectively, with 13 bases between them. CDR1 is SQVTM and CDR2 is ANQGSEA in the germline V gene. As DNA, the CDR3 is TGCAGCGCCCAAAGGAGGGGCGAGCAGTACTTC. It codes for CSAQRRGEQYF.

The V gene is TRBV12-3 or TRBV12-4, the J gene TRBJ1-2, with a weak D call TRBD1 (6 bases). CDR3 size: 13 residues. V lost 8 bases to trimming and J lost 3 bases, with 13 bases between them. CDR3 region: CASGQMNYYGYTF. As DNA, the CDR3 is TGTGCCAGCGGACAGATGAATTACTATGGCTACACCTTC.

This rearrangement joins TRBV28 to TRBJ2-1; 9 nucleotides agree with TRBD2. CDR3 size: 15 residues. V was pared by 8 bases and J by 7 bases, with 12 bases of the junction left unmatched. The germline V gene has CDR1 MDHEN and CDR2 SYDVKM. The CDR3 DNA is TGTGCCAGCGCCCTCCGACTAGCGGTCTTTAATGAGCAGTTCTTC. This codes for CASALRLAVFNEQFF.

This clonotype occurred once. V is TRBV12-3 or TRBV12-4 and J is TRBJ2-5, with D unclear. V was pared by 5 bases and J by 3 bases, with 25 bases between. The CDR3 contains 18 residues. The CDR3 coding sequence is TGTGCCAGCAGTCCTCCACGGAACCCAGCAAGAGACAAAGAGACCCAGTACTTC. It codes for CASSPPRNPARDKETQYF.

The chain combines TRBV7-9 with TRBJ2-1; the D is unclear. Germline lookup yields CDR1 SEHNR and CDR2 FQNEAQ (reference sequence). V was pared by 2 bases and J by 4 bases, with 9 bases between. The CDR3 is 14 amino acids. The CDR3 DNA reads TGTGCCAGCAGCTTACTACCCCAATACAATGAGCAGTTCTTC. Protein: CASSLLPQYNEQFF.

V and J are TRBV5-4 and TRBJ2-7; D perhaps matches TRBD2 (7 bases). CDR1 and CDR2 (germline): SGHNT, YYREEE (reference sequence). Trimming stripped 2 bases from V and 0 bases from J, with 15 bases between. The CDR3 has 16 residues. The CDR3 DNA reads as TGTGCCAGCAGCTTCGGGGCGGGGGCCAGCTCCTACGAGCAGTACTTC. This translates into CASSFGAGASSYEQYF.

CDR3 loop: CASSIEWGPSRYEQYF. The CDR3 bases are TGTGCCAGTAGTATCGAGTGGGGGCCTTCGCGCTACGAGCAGTACTTC. The chain couples TRBV19 to TRBJ2-7; a weak D match, TRBD1 (6 bases). Looked up from germline, CDR1 is LNHDA and CDR2 is SQIVND (reference sequence). Trimming took off 3 bases at V and 3 bases at J, with 18 bases between the two ends. This CDR3 region has 16 residues.

V gene TRBV6-4 combines with J gene TRBJ2-1, with D possibly TRBD1 on 5 matching bases. The germline V gene has CDR1 MRHNA and CDR2 SNTAGT. Trimming stripped 5 bases from V and 2 bases from J, with 16 bases between. CDR3 length: 16 residues. The CDR3 DNA follows: TGTGCCAGCAGTATCACAAGCCAGGGTCCCTACAATGAGCAGTTCTTC. It specifies CASSITSQGPYNEQFF.

CDR3 in DNA: TGTGCCAGCAGTTCCGGGGATAATGAAAAACTGTTTTTT. Translation gives CASSSGDNEKLFF. The chain carries TRBV27 and TRBJ1-4; no reliable D call. The V end was cut by 4 bases, the J end by 4 bases, with 7 bases between. Germline CDR1 and CDR2: MNHEY and SMNVEV (reference sequence). This CDR3 has 13 residues.

The V gene is TRBV29-1, the J gene TRBJ2-1, with a tentative D call TRBD2 (6 bases). Trimming cost V 1 base and J 1 base, with 17 bases left between them. The CDR3 runs 17 residues. In germline, CDR1 is SQVTM, CDR2 ANQGSEA. CDR3 region: CSVEGASRDLSYNEQFF. The CDR3 nucleotides read TGCAGCGTTGAAGGGGCCTCCCGGGACTTATCCTACAATGAGCAGTTCTTC.

CDR3 DNA: TGTGCCAGCAGCCTAGCGGCGATGGGAGAGACCCAGTACTTC. Translating gives CASSLAAMGETQYF. The chain joins TRBV6-5 to TRBJ2-5; 7 positions match TRBD2. The CDR3 runs 14 residues. The ends lost 6 bases at V and 4 bases at J; junction bases unmatched: 8. Germline V lookup: CDR1 MNHEY, CDR2 SVGAGI.

The chain carries TRBV27 and TRBJ2-1; TRBD2 matches 12 bases. J was trimmed by 11 bases and V by 4 bases; bases with no gene match: 15. Germline values: CDR1 MNHEY, CDR2 SMNVEV (reference sequence). CDR3 length equals 17 residues. This CDR3 is CASSSLAGGPLRAKQFF. DNA of the CDR3: TGTGCCAGCAGTTCCCTAGCGGGAGGGCCCCTTAGGGCTAAGCAGTTCTTC.

V gene TRBV7-8 combines with J gene TRBJ2-5; a weak D match, TRBD1 (5 bases). Trimming took 5 bases from V and 0 from J, leaving 13 bases between them. CDR3 length equals 15 residues. The germline gives CDR1 SGHVS, CDR2 FQNEAQ. CDR3 in amino acids: CASSTNRIYQETQYF. The CDR3 nucleotides read TGTGCCAGCAGCACCAACAGGATCTACCAAGAGACCCAGTACTTC.

The genes are TRBV19 and TRBJ1-2; D possibly corresponds to TRBD1 (6 bases). The germline V gene has CDR1 LNHDA and CDR2 SQIVND (reference sequence). V lost 6 bases, J lost 4 bases, and 18 bases lay in between. This CDR3 spans 15 amino acids. CDR3 residues: CASSPPRGLSYGYTF. In DNA, the CDR3 is TGTGCCAGTAGCCCCCCCAGGGGTTTGAGCTATGGCTACACCTTC.

V and J are TRBV27 and TRBJ2-2; 8 nucleotides align to TRBD1. The CDR3 length is 16 residues. Germline V lookup: CDR1 MNHEY, CDR2 SMNVEV (reference sequence). Trimming took 3 bases from V and 8 from J; bases not matched to a gene: 11. The CDR3 protein is CASSFSPGQAEGELFF. CDR3 bases: TGTGCCAGCAGTTTCTCACCGGGACAGGCGGAGGGGGAGCTGTTTTTT.

This clonotype has only one observation. The chain carries TRBV5-1 and TRBJ2-7; no clear D gene. The CDR3 runs 14 residues. Per germline, CDR1 SGHRS and CDR2 YFSETQ. Trimming took 0 bases from V and 0 from J, leaving 7 bases between them. The CDR3 sequence is CASSLASVSYEQYF. The CDR3 DNA sequence: TGCGCCAGCAGCTTGGCATCGGTCTCCTACGAGCAGTACTTC.

The V and J genes are TRBV6-6 and TRBJ2-7; D may match TRBD1 or TRBD2 (5 bases each). CDR3 length: 16 residues. CDR1 is MNHNY and CDR2 is SVGAGI in the germline V gene (reference sequence). V gave up 6 bases and J gave up 0 bases, with 18 bases separating them. The CDR3, as DNA: TGTGCCAGCAGCCCGAAACCGGGACGGAGCTCCTACGAGCAGTACTTC. This codes for CASSPKPGRSSYEQYF.